This TCR beta chain was profiled in a study of blood T cell repertoires in COVID-19. The data were produced by immunoSEQ multiplex PCR, yet TCRdb's version contains in-frame clones alone and is incomplete. The table lists roughly 45,000 clones, about nine tenths of them singletons, with roughly 15% in the top ten. Germline V gives CDR1 MNHEY, CDR2 SVGAGI. The trim removed 8 bases at V and 0 bases at J, leaving 6 bases unmatched. The CDR3 is 15 amino acids. J is TRBJ2-7 and V is TRBV6-5, with TRBD2 matching over 11 bases. The source material was peripheral blood. The sequence was obtained from a man aged 55-75 years with active COVID-19. The CDR3 bases are TGTGCCAGCGCCCTAGCGGGGGGCAGCTCCTACGAGCAGTACTTC. It translates to CASALAGGSSYEQYF.